This T cell receptor beta chain was captured in a study of blood T cells in healthy people across ages. Study-wide results and limits: Age advanced and TCR beta diversity per million T cells fell, roughly linearly. More naive CD4+ cells and higher diversity marked long-lived donors relative to aged donors. PBMC samples, being unsorted, prevented any conclusive comparison of naive and antigen-experienced cells.

This clonotype has a count of ten or more. The antigen remains unidentified. Germline V gene data show CDR1 as SQVTM and CDR2 as ANQGSEA. This CDR3 contains 13 residues. The V end lost 4 bases, the J end lost 2 bases, and 12 bases lay between the germline ends. A second about 6 to 12 cycle PCR used barcoded and J-beta primers. All samples gave at least 2.5 million CDR3-containing paired-end reads. TCRdb re-called the 5' RACE reads with MiXCR, one entry per CDR3 protein. The sample consists of some 1.5 million distinct CDR3 sequences, under 55% of them appearing once. This clonotype was sampled from a woman aged 18-29 years in good health. Sequences were obtained from blood. This rearrangement joins TRBV29-1 to TRBJ2-7; possibly TRBD2 for D (5 bases). CDR3 sequence (DNA): TGCAGCGTTGCCGGGATAACGACCTACGAGCAGTACTTC. It is translated as CSVAGITTYEQYF.